This T cell receptor (beta chain) was profiled in a study of cytomegalovirus exposure and HLA in healthy donors. In the PCR, 60 Vbeta and 13 Jbeta primers were used. Assay used: immunoSEQ multiplex PCR; TCRdb lists only in-frame clones, some missing. The table lists about 200,000 clones, around 80% of them singletons, with over 1.5% in the top ten. This clone has a handful of counts. CDR3 length equals 16 residues. This sequence joins TRBV21-1 and TRBJ1-2. TRBV21-1 is designated a pseudogene. The specimen sequenced was PBMCs. The sequence was obtained from a middle-aged man in good health and CMV-seropositive. CDR3 residues: CASSKEYHHSLYGYTF. The CDR3 coding sequence is TGTGCCAGCAGCAAAGAGTACCACCACTCTCTCTATGGCTACACCTTC.